Listed here are 28 T cell receptor beta chains from one sample, sequenced in a study of cytomegalovirus exposure and HLA in healthy donors. Generated by immunoSEQ multiplex PCR, the TCRdb table keeps only in-frame clones and is missing some. Of about 120,000 clones in the sample, 85% to 90% were seen once. The specimen was PBMCs. The receptors come from a woman between 18 and 29 years old in good health and CMV-seronegative.

The rearrangement uses TRBV4-1 and TRBJ1-5; D is perhaps TRBD1 (5 bases). Trimming removed 3 bases at V and 2 bases at J, with 11 bases between. Germline V CDR1 and CDR2: MGHRA, YSYEKL. The CDR3 contains 15 residues. In DNA form, the CDR3 reads TGCGCCAGCAGCCAGTTAGGGGAGGGCAATCAGCCCCAGCATTTT. This encodes CASSQLGEGNQPQHF.

At least ten counts were recorded for this clone. The chain is built from TRBV19 and TRBJ1-5; D is unclear. The CDR3 is 11 residues long. V was cut by 6 bases and J by 12 bases, with 12 bases left in between. Germline V gene sequence: CDR1 LNHDA, CDR2 SQIVND (reference sequence). CDR3 loop: CASSLPCYQHF. CDR3 nucleotides: TGTGCCAGTAGCCTCCCCTGTTACCAGCATTTT.

The chain joins TRBV5-1 to TRBJ2-1; a possible D gene is TRBD1 (5 bases). Germline lookup yields CDR1 SGHRS and CDR2 YFSETQ. Trimming removed 4 bases from V and 8 bases from J, with 19 bases in between. The CDR3 loop spans 15 amino acids. DNA of the CDR3: TGCGCCAGCAGCCTGTGGGGTAGGGGTCGCGATGAGCAGTTCTTC. As protein: CASSLWGRGRDEQFF.

The chain carries TRBV2 and TRBJ1-2; no definite D call. The CDR3 is 14 amino acids. The germline V and J ends were trimmed by 3 bases and 4 bases, with 12 bases remaining between them. Germline values: CDR1 SNHLY, CDR2 FYNNEI. CDR3 residues: CASSEIGSGYGYTF. The CDR3 DNA follows: TGTGCCAGCAGTGAGATTGGGAGTGGCTATGGCTACACCTTC.

This chain joins TRBV5-6 and TRBJ2-7; possibly TRBD2 for D (5 bases). V was shortened by 1 base and J by 4 bases, with 12 bases between the two germline ends. CDR3 size: 14 residues. Germline loops: CDR1 SGHDT, CDR2 YYEEEE. Here the CDR3 reads CASSLRGLGYEQYF. The CDR3 DNA is TGTGCCAGCAGCTTGCGGGGTCTAGGGTACGAGCAGTACTTC. The whole variable domain, filled in from reference TRBV5-6 and TRBJ2-7, reads DAGVTQSPTHLIKTRGQQVTLRCSPKSGHDTVSWYQQALGQGPQFIFQYYEEEERQRGNFPDRFSGHQFPNYSSELNVNALLLGDSALYLCASSLRGLGYEQYFGPGTRLTVT.

The V gene is TRBV6-1, the J gene TRBJ1-3; 7 bases align to TRBD1. CDR1 is MNHNS, CDR2 SASEGT, per germline. V gave up 2 bases and J gave up 8 bases; unmatched junction bases: 6. The CDR3 is 14 residues long. In DNA form, the CDR3 reads TGTGCCAGCAGTGAACACAGGGGCCCAGACACCATATATTTT. This sequence encodes CASSEHRGPDTIYF.

The genes are TRBV6-5 and TRBJ1-2; 9 nucleotides match TRBD1. Unmatched junction bases numbered 7, after V lost 0 bases and J lost 8 bases. Germline V gives CDR1 MNHEY, CDR2 SVGAGI. This CDR3 comprises 15 residues. DNA of the CDR3: TGTGCCAGCAGTTACTCGGCGGGACAGGGCTGGGGCTACACCTTC. This gives the protein CASSYSAGQGWGYTF.

The rearrangement joins TRBV6-1 to TRBJ1-1; D is uncertain. CDR3 length: 13 amino acids. Between the trimmed V and J ends, which lost 3 bases and 8 bases, there was a span of 13 bases. Germline CDR1 reads MNHNS; CDR2 reads SASEGT. The CDR3 region has the DNA TGTGCCAGCAGTGAGGTGGGTCGGGAAGAAGCTTTCTTT. This gives the protein CASSEVGREEAFF.

This sequence joins TRBV7-9 and TRBJ2-7; D is possibly TRBD2 (6 bases). This CDR3 is 16 amino acids long. V lost 2 bases, J lost 0 bases, and 14 bases lay in between. In germline, CDR1 is SEHNR, CDR2 FQNEAQ (reference sequence). The CDR3, as DNA: TGTGCCAGCAGCTTATTGGAGGGTCGGAGCTCCTACGAGCAGTACTTC. Its translation is CASSLLEGRSSYEQYF.

This clone was detected many times. The chain carries TRBV14 and TRBJ1-3, with D perhaps matching TRBD1 (6 bases). Trimming removed 4 bases from V and 0 bases from J, with 7 bases in between. The CDR3 spans 14 residues. Germline CDR1 SGHDN, CDR2 FVKESK. CDR3 in DNA: TGTGCCAGCAGCCCGGGACACTCTGGAAACACCATATATTTT. This codes for CASSPGHSGNTIYF.

The rearrangement uses TRBV9 and TRBJ2-1; TRBD2 might be the D (5 bases). V lost 3 bases and J 6 bases, leaving 10 bases between the germline ends. Germline V gives CDR1 SGDLS, CDR2 YYNGEE. This CDR3 is built from 13 residues. The CDR3 DNA is TGTGCCAGCAGCGACGGACTCCTCAATGAGCAGTTCTTC. Translated, it gives CASSDGLLNEQFF.

The V gene is TRBV15, the J gene TRBJ1-1; 8 positions match TRBD1. V trimming: 4 bases; J trimming: 1 base; junction bases outside the gene matches: 5. Germline V gene data show CDR1 as LNHNV and CDR2 as YYDKDF (reference sequence). This CDR3 spans 15 amino acids. The CDR3 loop is CATSTRTGTNTEAFF. CDR3 in DNA: TGTGCCACCAGCACCCGGACAGGGACGAACACTGAAGCTTTCTTT.

The rearrangement uses TRBV6-1 and TRBJ2-7; the D gene is possibly TRBD2 (5 bases). There are 15 residues in the CDR3. Trimming shortened V by 5 bases and J by 4 bases, and 18 bases separated the two germline ends. Per the germline V gene, CDR1 is MNHNS and CDR2 is SASEGT. As DNA, the CDR3 is TGTGCCAGCAGTCAAACCTCCGGACTCCAATACGAGCAGTACTTC. This codes for CASSQTSGLQYEQYF.

DNA for the CDR3: TGTGCCAGCAGTGAATTCAGGGTCGGGGAGCTGTTTTTT. It yields the protein CASSEFRVGELFF. The chain links TRBV6-1 to TRBJ2-2, with D perhaps TRBD1 (5 bases). Germline V gene data show CDR1 as MNHNS and CDR2 as SASEGT. V was clipped by 2 bases and J by 7 bases, with 8 bases between them. The CDR3 totals 13 residues.

Note on this clone: A junction boundary mismatches the germline segment, possibly from a read error. CDR3 protein: CASSRTQTTGVAGNAEAFF. DNA of the CDR3: TGCGCCAGCAGCCGCACGCAGACAACAGGGGTCGCGGGGAACGCTGAAGCTTTCTTT. The chain has TRBV4-1 and TRBJ1-1, with 7 nucleotides matching TRBD1. The CDR3 loop spans 19 amino acids. Germline CDR1 and CDR2: MGHRA and YSYEKL.

The genes are TRBV5-4 and TRBJ1-1; maybe TRBD1 (5 bases). The CDR3 loop spans 15 amino acids. From germline, CDR1 is SGHNT and CDR2 YYREEE (reference sequence). V lost 0 bases and J lost 0, with 9 bases in between. Written as DNA, the CDR3 is TGTGCCAGCAGCTTGGAATCAGGGATGAACACTGAAGCTTTCTTT. Its translation is CASSLESGMNTEAFF. The full variable domain, completed using reference TRBV5-4 and TRBJ1-1, is ETGVTQSPTHLIKTRGQQVTLRCSSQSGHNTVSWYQQALGQGPQFIFQYYREEENGRGNFPPRFSGLQFPNYSSELNVNALELDDSALYLCASSLESGMNTEAFFGQGTRLTVV.

This chain joins TRBV10-3 and TRBJ1-1, with TRBD1 identical over 8 bases. With 6 bases clipped from V and 1 base from J, the junction kept 4 bases outside the gene matches. The CDR3 consists of 14 residues. Germline V gene sequence: CDR1 ENHRY, CDR2 SYGVKD. CDR3 amino acids: CAISLDRGNTEAFF. The CDR3 nucleotides read TGTGCCATCAGCCTCGACAGGGGGAACACTGAAGCTTTCTTT.

This chain links TRBV6-5 with TRBJ1-2; D remains unclear. CDR3 length: 14 amino acids. V lost 7 bases to trimming and J lost 6 bases, with 18 bases between them. Per the germline V gene, CDR1 is MNHEY and CDR2 is SVGAGI. For the CDR3, the DNA is TGTGCCAGCACCGACCCTACGGGATCCCATGGCTACACCTTC. Its protein is CASTDPTGSHGYTF.

This chain uses TRBV6-1 with TRBJ2-7; no clear D. CDR3 length: 14 residues. Looked up from germline, CDR1 is MNHNS and CDR2 is SASEGT. V lost 4 bases and J lost 2, with 12 bases in between. The CDR3 here is CASSADWPPYEQYF. The CDR3 DNA reads as TGTGCCAGCAGTGCCGATTGGCCTCCCTACGAGCAGTACTTC.

The genes are TRBV19 and TRBJ1-5; 8 bases are shared with TRBD1. This CDR3 region has 14 residues. The J segment lost 7 bases and the V segment lost 7 bases, leaving 9 bases of the junction unmatched. The V gene's germline CDR1 is LNHDA and CDR2 SQIVND (reference sequence). CDR3 sequence reads: CASTPTGVGQPQHF. The DNA of the CDR3 is TGTGCCAGTACCCCGACAGGGGTGGGACAGCCCCAGCATTTT.

The chain is built from TRBV2 and TRBJ1-1; unclear D gene. V was clipped by 7 bases and J by 1 base, with 13 bases between them. CDR3 length: 14 amino acids. Germline V gene lookup returns CDR1 SNHLY and CDR2 FYNNEI. In DNA form, the CDR3 reads TGTGCCAGCACCAGCGTACGGTCGAACACTGAAGCTTTCTTT. Its translation: CASTSVRSNTEAFF.

The chain carries TRBV29-1 and TRBJ2-5, with D possibly TRBD2 on 6 matching bases. The V gene lost 7 bases and the J gene lost 4 bases, with 19 bases spanning the gap. The CDR3 runs to 14 residues. Looked up from germline, CDR1 is SQVTM and CDR2 is ANQGSEA. The CDR3 DNA reads as TGCAGCGCTGGCCCGGGGGACTTGGGAGAGACCCAGTACTTC. Its translation is CSAGPGDLGETQYF.

This clone is a singleton in its sample. This chain joins TRBV6-5 and TRBJ1-2; 11 bases are a match to TRBD1. V lost 5 bases and J lost 7; bases outside the gene matches: 6. Germline V gene lookup returns CDR1 MNHEY and CDR2 SVGAGI. CDR3 length equals 14 residues. The CDR3 sequence: CASSRTGGGGGYTF. The CDR3 nucleotides are TGTGCCAGCAGTCGGACAGGGGGCGGGGGTGGCTACACCTTC.

The gene calls are TRBV19 and TRBJ2-7, with 13 bases lining up with TRBD2. This CDR3 is built from 15 residues. V shed 5 bases and J 2 bases; nucleotides not matched to a gene: 3. CDR1 is LNHDA, CDR2 SQIVND, per germline (reference sequence). CDR3 in DNA: TGTGCCAGTAGTGAGGGACTAGCGGGGACCTACGAGCAGTACTTC. Translation gives CASSEGLAGTYEQYF.

The CDR3 sequence: CASRATTYNEQFF. DNA of the CDR3: TGTGCCAGCAGGGCCACTACCTACAATGAGCAGTTCTTC. This chain links TRBV27 with TRBJ2-1; D is undetermined. The CDR3 totals 13 residues. Germline CDR1 MNHEY, CDR2 SMNVEV (reference sequence). V was clipped by 6 bases and J by 2 bases, with 8 bases between them.

The rearrangement links TRBV5-1 to TRBJ2-4, with a weak D call TRBD1 (5 bases). Germline-derived CDR1 and CDR2 are SGHRS and YFSETQ. Between the trimmed V and J ends, which lost 0 bases and 9 bases, there was a span of 22 bases. The CDR3 contains 17 residues. In DNA form, the CDR3 reads TGCGCCAGCAGCTTGGGTTGGATATGGTCCAGGGCAGGCATTCAGTACTTC. Its protein is CASSLGWIWSRAGIQYF. Combining the CDR3 with reference TRBV5-1 and TRBJ2-4 gives the whole variable domain KAGVTQTPRYLIKTRGQQVTLSCSPISGHRSVSWYQQTPGQGLQFLFEYFSETQRNKGNFPGRFSGRQFSNSRSEMNVSTLELGDSALYLCASSLGWIWSRAGIQYFGAGTRLSVL.

V usage is TRBV7-2 and J usage is TRBJ1-2; TRBD1 agrees at 11 bases. Germline V gene data show CDR1 as SGHTA and CDR2 as FQGNSA. J lost 4 bases, V lost 5 bases, and 9 bases had no gene match. The CDR3 spans 16 residues. CDR3 DNA: TGTGCCAGCAGCCCTGGCGGGACAGGGGGTCCCTATGGCTACACCTTC. This translates into CASSPGGTGGPYGYTF.

This chain uses TRBV18 with TRBJ1-5; D is perhaps TRBD1 (6 bases). Germline values: CDR1 KGHSH, CDR2 LQKENI. The V gene lost 2 bases and the J gene lost 4 bases, with 9 bases spanning the gap. The CDR3 covers 14 residues. DNA of the CDR3: TGTGCCAGCTCACCAGGGACAAGAAATCAGCCCCAGCATTTT. Translating gives CASSPGTRNQPQHF.